What follows describes a single TCR beta chain. No antigen is known for it. With a much larger clone just one base away, this may be a read error. These data come from a study of blood T cells in healthy people across ages (dated by TCRdb to about 2015). Background on the whole study: In model experiments, template switching captured roughly one uniquely barcoded TCR beta cDNA molecule for every two T cells. The study measured age-related changes in TCR beta repertoire diversity using deep sequencing normalized with unique cDNA molecular identifiers. To avoid experimental bias, donors of different ages were distributed randomly across sequencing lanes. Using the same blood draw, the study looked at two additional independent replicas of 1 million unique cDNA reads for two donors, one aged 18 to 30 and the other aged 80 or older. Donors were grouped into four age groups: young (average approximately 15 years), middle-aged (roughly 37), aged (about 59) and long-lived (approximately 81).

Findings and caveats that apply to the study as a whole: Because the CMV infection status of the donors was unknown, age-related changes in expanded clonotypes may potentially have been confounded. Estimates of total diversity based on one million sequenced T cells were considered lower bounds and underestimates. Bulk unsorted PBMC profiling prevented conclusive comparison of naive and antigen-experienced compartments. Observed TCR beta diversity per million T cells fell roughly linearly with age, and a significant reduction was already apparent by age roughly 40. Compared with the aged group, the long-lived group had more naive CD4+ T cells, fewer expanded clones and increased TCR diversity, a pattern suggesting age selection. A strong correlation was found between observed TCR beta diversity and the percentage of naive T cells measured by flow cytometry.

The library was obtained by 5' RACE. Instrument used: Illumina HiSeq 2500. A second roughly 6 to 12 cycle PCR used a sample-barcoded 5' primer and a J-beta primer mix. A unique molecular identifier was introduced onto each TCR beta cDNA molecule by a template-switch 5' adaptor carrying 12 random nucleotides. Each sample yielded at least 3 million CDR3-containing paired-end reads. All of the RNA was converted into first-strand cDNA using the Mint cDNA synthesis kit, with a TRBC-specific oligonucleotide serving as the primer. Following uracil-DNA glycosylase treatment, a first 18-cycle PCR with universal primers M1SS and BC2_uni_R was performed on all cDNA. The source study handled its data this way. Each sample was normalized by randomly selecting 1 million high-quality reads, each carrying a distinct molecular identifier. Instead of being binned into consensus sequences, reads with shared molecular identifiers were discarded. MiTCR, set to a Q25 quality threshold and the strictest error-elimination algorithm, was used for CDR3 identification, clonotype clustering and error correction. A nonparametric unseen species model with Euler transformation was used to estimate lower-bound total TCR beta diversity. The public reads were quality trimmed at Q25 with fastp and then assembled into clones with MiXCR by TCRdb, keeping productive beta chains. Each entry merges the rows of one CDR3 protein and shows their most common DNA and genes. The V and J calls reflect TCRdb's pipeline rather than the authors' work. This sample gives hundreds of thousands of distinct CDR3 sequences in total; over 40% of them show up just once. The ten largest account for approximately 15% of the sample.

Systemically healthy Caucasian individuals from Russia, 35 to 50 in total and aged roughly 6 to 95 years, were included as donors. About 9.8 milliliters of peripheral blood were drawn from each donor into EDTA-treated Vacutainer tubes. PBMCs were isolated by Ficoll-Paque density-gradient centrifugation, with at least 7 million obtained per sample. Trizol reagent was used to extract total RNA from PBMCs, with at least 5 micrograms per sample. For every donor, flow cytometry on a PBMC aliquot measured the percentage of naive CD45RAhigh/CD27high T cells. For CDR1 and CDR2, the germline V gene lists MGHRA and YSYEKL. V is pruned by 0 bases and J by 6 bases, leaving 6 bases of the junction without a gene match. From the cysteine through the phenylalanine, the CDR3 covers 16 amino acids. Kept here is only the CDR3 DNA, which spans 48 bases and is read in frame from base 1.

This sequence uses TRBV4-1 and TRBJ2-1; 9 bases in between match TRBD1. The clonotype was recovered from a woman over 75 in good health. Sequencing was done on a sample of blood. The sequenced DNA: TGCGCCAGCAGCCAAGATTGTGGACAGGGGAGCAATGAGCAGTTCTTC. Translation gives CASSQDCGQGSNEQFF.